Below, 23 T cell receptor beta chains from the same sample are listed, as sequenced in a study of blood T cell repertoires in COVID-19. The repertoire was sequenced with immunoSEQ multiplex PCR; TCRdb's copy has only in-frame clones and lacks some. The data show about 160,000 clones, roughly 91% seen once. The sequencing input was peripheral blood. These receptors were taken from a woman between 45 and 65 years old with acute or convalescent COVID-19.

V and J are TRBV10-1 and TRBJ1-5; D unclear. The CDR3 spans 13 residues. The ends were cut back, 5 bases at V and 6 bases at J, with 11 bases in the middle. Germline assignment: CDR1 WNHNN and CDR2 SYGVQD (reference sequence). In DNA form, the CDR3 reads TGCGCCAGCAGTCGGGATTCGGGTCAGCCCCAGCATTTT. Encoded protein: CASSRDSGQPQHF.

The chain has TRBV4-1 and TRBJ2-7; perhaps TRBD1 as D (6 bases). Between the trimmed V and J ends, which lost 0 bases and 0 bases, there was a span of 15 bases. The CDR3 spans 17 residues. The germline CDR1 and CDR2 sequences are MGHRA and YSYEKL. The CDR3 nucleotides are TGCGCCAGCAGCCAAGAGCCTACAGGGATTAGCTCCTACGAGCAGTACTTC. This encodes CASSQEPTGISSYEQYF.

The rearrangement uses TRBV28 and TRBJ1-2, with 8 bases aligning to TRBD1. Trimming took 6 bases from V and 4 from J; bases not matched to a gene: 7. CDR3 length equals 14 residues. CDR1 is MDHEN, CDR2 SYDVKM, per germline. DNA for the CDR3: TGTGCCAGCAGGCCCGACAGGGGCCGCTATGGCTACACCTTC. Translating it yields CASRPDRGRYGYTF.

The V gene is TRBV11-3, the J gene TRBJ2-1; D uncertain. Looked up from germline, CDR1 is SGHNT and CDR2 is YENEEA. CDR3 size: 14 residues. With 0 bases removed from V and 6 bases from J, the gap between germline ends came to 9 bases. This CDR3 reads CASSLDSSPNEQFF. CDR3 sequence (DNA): TGTGCCAGCAGCTTAGATAGCAGCCCCAATGAGCAGTTCTTC.

The CDR3 coding sequence is TGTGCCAGCAGTTTAGAGCAGGGCACTGAAGCTTTCTTT. As protein: CASSLEQGTEAFF. The gene calls are TRBV12-3 or TRBV12-4 and TRBJ1-1; D is possibly TRBD1 (5 bases). This CDR3 is 13 amino acids long. Trimming took 1 base from V and 4 from J, leaving 7 bases between them.

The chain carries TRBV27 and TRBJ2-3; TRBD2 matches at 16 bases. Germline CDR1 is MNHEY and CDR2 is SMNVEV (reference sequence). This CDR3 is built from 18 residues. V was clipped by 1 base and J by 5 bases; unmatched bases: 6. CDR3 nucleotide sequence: TGTGCCAGCAGTTTATTGGGGACTAGCGGGGGGGCCGGAGATACGCAGTATTTT. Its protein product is CASSLLGTSGGAGDTQYF.

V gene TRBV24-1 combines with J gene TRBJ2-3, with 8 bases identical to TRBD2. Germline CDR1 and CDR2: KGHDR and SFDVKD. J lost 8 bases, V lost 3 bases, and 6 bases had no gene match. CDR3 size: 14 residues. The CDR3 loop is CATSDPGGASTQYF. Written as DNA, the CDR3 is TGTGCCACCAGTGATCCGGGGGGGGCCTCTACGCAGTATTTT.

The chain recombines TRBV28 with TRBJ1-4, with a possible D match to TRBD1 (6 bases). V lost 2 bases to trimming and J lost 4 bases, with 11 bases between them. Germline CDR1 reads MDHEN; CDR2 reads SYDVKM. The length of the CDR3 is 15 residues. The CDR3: CASSLGTPLNEKLFF. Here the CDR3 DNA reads TGTGCCAGCAGTTTAGGGACACCCCTTAATGAAAAACTGTTTTTT.

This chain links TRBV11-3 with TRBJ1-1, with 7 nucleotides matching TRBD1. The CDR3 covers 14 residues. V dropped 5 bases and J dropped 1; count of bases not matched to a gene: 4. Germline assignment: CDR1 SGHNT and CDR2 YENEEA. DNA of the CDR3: TGTGCCAGCAGCAGGGACAGTGGGAACACTGAAGCTTTCTTT. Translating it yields CASSRDSGNTEAFF.

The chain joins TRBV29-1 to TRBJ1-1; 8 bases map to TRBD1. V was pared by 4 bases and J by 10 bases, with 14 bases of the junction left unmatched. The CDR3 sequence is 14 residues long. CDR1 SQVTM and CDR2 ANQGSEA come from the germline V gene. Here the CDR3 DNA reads TGCAGCGTTGCCAAGGGTATTGGACAGGGATCAGCTTTCTTT. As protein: CSVAKGIGQGSAFF.

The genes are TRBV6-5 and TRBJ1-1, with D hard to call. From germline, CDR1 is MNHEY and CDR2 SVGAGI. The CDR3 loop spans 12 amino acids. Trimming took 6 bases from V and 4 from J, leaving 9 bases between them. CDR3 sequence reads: CASSSEGTEAFF. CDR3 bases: TGTGCCAGCAGCTCCGAGGGCACTGAAGCTTTCTTT.

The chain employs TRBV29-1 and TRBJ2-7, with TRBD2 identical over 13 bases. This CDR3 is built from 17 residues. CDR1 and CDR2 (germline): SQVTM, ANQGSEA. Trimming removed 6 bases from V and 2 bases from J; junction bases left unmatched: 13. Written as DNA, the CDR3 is TGCAGCGTCAGGACTAGCGGGAGTATCTGGCTCACCTACGAGCAGTACTTC. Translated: CSVRTSGSIWLTYEQYF.

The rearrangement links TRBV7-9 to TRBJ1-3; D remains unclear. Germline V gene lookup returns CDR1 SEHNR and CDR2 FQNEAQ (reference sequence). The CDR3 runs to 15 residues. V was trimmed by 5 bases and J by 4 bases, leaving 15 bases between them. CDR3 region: CASSPAGQVGNTIYF. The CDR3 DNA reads TGTGCCAGCAGCCCAGCTGGGCAGGTGGGAAACACCATATATTTT.

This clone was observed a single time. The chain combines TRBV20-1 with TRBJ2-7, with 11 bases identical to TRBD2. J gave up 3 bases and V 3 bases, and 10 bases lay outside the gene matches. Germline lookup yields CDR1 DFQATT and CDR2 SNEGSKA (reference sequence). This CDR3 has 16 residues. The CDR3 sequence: CSASTLLAGVGYEQYF. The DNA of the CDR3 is TGCAGTGCTAGTACCCTACTAGCGGGAGTAGGCTACGAGCAGTACTTC.

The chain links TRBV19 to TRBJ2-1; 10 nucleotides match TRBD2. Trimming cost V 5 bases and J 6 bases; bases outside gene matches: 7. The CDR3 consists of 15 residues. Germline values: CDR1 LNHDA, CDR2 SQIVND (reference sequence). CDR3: CASSPGTSDSNEQFF. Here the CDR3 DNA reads TGTGCCAGTAGTCCCGGGACTAGCGATTCCAATGAGCAGTTCTTC.

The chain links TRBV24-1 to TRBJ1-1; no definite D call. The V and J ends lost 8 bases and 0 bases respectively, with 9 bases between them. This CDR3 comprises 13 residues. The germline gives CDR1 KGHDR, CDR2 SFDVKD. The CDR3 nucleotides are TGTGCCACCACGAAGGGAGTGAACACTGAAGCTTTCTTT. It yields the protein CATTKGVNTEAFF.

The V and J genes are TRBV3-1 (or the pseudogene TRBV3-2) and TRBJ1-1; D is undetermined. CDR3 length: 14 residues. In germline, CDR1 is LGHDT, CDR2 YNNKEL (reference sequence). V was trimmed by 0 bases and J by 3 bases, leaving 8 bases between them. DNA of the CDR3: TGTGCCAGCAGCCAAGAGTCCGGAGACACTGAAGCTTTCTTT. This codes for CASSQESGDTEAFF.

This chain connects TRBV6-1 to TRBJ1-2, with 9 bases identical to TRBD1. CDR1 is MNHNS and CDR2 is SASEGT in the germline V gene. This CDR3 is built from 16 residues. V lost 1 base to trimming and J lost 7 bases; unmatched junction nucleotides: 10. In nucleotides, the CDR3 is TGTGCCAGCAGTGAAGGAGATCCGGGACAGGGCGGTGGCTACACCTTC. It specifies CASSEGDPGQGGGYTF.

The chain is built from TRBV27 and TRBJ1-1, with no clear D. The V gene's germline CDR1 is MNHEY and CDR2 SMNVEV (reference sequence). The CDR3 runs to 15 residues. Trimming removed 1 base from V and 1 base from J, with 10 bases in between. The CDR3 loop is CASSLCGESNTEAFF. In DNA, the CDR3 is TGTGCCAGCAGTTTATGCGGCGAGTCGAACACTGAAGCTTTCTTT.

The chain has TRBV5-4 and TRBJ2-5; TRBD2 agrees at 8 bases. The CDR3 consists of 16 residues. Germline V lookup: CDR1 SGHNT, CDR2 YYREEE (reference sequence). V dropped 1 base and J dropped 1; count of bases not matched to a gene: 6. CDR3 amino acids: CASSLWGGRLQETQYF. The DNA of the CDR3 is TGTGCCAGCAGCTTGTGGGGCGGGAGGCTCCAAGAGACCCAGTACTTC.

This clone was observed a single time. This CDR3 reads CASSGGSGGNEQFF. CDR3 nucleotide sequence: TGTGCCTCCTCCGGGGGAAGCGGGGGCAATGAGCAGTTCTTC. The V call is TRBV30, the J call TRBJ2-1; 8 nucleotides agree with TRBD2. V was clipped by 7 bases and J by 6 bases; unmatched bases: 11. The CDR3 is 14 residues long. Germline CDR1 GTSNPN, CDR2 SVGIG (reference sequence).

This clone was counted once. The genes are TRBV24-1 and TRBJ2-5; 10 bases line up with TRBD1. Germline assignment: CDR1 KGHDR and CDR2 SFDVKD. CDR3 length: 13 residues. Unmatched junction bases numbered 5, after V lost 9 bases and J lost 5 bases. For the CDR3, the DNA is TGTGCCACCGGAAAGGACAGGGGGGAGACCCAGTACTTC. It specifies CATGKDRGETQYF.

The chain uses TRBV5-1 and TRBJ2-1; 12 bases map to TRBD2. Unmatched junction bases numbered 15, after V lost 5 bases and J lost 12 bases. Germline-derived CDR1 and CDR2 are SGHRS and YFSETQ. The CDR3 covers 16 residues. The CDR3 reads CASRSTGTSGFPWQFF. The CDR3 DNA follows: TGCGCCAGCAGATCGACCGGGACTAGCGGGTTTCCTTGGCAGTTCTTC.